Each of the 30 T cell receptor beta chains below was sequenced from the same sample in a study of cytomegalovirus exposure and HLA in healthy donors. The PCR was carried out with 60 Vbeta primers and 13 Jbeta primers. Profiling relied on immunoSEQ multiplex PCR, and the TCRdb table lists in-frame clones only, not all of them. In the table there are over 100,000 clones, approximately 87% of which are singletons. The material sequenced was PBMCs. The receptors shown here come from a young woman in good health and CMV-seronegative.

This chain connects TRBV19 to TRBJ1-1, with TRBD1 matching over 7 bases. V shed 7 bases and J 5 bases; nucleotides not matched to a gene: 7. This CDR3 spans 13 amino acids. Germline CDR1 and CDR2: LNHDA and SQIVND (reference sequence). The CDR3 DNA is TGTGCCAGTAAGCAGGCGGGACAGACTGAAGCTTTCTTT. Translated: CASKQAGQTEAFF.

The chain has TRBV9 and TRBJ1-4; 8 positions match TRBD1. J gave up 6 bases and V 0 bases, and 4 bases lay outside the gene matches. In germline, CDR1 is SGDLS, CDR2 YYNGEE. The CDR3 runs to 15 residues. The CDR3 DNA reads TGTGCCAGCAGCGTAGCCCAGGGGGCGGATGAAAAACTGTTTTTT. Translating it yields CASSVAQGADEKLFF.

On this clone itself: One end of the junction is discordant with germline, which a read error may explain. This chain connects TRBV7-7 to TRBJ2-4; 10 bases are a match to TRBD2. This CDR3 comprises 16 residues. In germline, CDR1 is SSHAT, CDR2 FNYEAQ (reference sequence). DNA of the CDR3: TGTGCTAGCAGCTTAGATAGCGGGAGGGCCAAAAACATTCAGTACTTC. It codes for CASSLDSGRAKNIQYF.

This chain connects TRBV11-3 to TRBJ2-3; 8 positions agree with TRBD2. Germline V lookup: CDR1 SGHNT, CDR2 YENEEA. V lost 5 bases, J lost 7 bases, and 2 bases stayed unmatched. The CDR3 is 12 residues long. The DNA for the CDR3 is TGTGCCAGCAGCGGCGGGGGGCATACGCAGTATTTT. Amino acid sequence: CASSGGGHTQYF.

This clone came up a few times. The chain couples TRBV2 to TRBJ2-1, with 14 bases aligning to TRBD2. Trimming took 6 bases from V and 6 from J; bases not matched to a gene: 4. This CDR3 contains 15 residues. Germline V gene lookup returns CDR1 SNHLY and CDR2 FYNNEI. The CDR3 DNA follows: TGTGCCAGCAGGCGACTAGCGGGAGGGTCCAATGAGCAGTTCTTC. Translation: CASRRLAGGSNEQFF.

The chain combines TRBV6-5 with TRBJ1-2; 7 bases match TRBD1. The V gene end was trimmed by 4 bases and the J gene end by 5 bases; junction bases not matched to a gene: 10. The CDR3 spans 15 residues. The germline gives CDR1 MNHEY, CDR2 SVGAGI. The CDR3 region has the DNA TGTGCCAGCAGTTCCTCCGAGACAGGGAGGTATGGCTACACCTTC. It is translated as CASSSSETGRYGYTF.

This clone was counted once. The gene calls are TRBV27 and TRBJ1-4, with 10 bases matching TRBD1. J was trimmed by 8 bases and V by 5 bases; bases with no gene match: 5. The CDR3 sequence is 14 residues long. CDR1 and CDR2 (germline): MNHEY, SMNVEV (reference sequence). The chain's CDR3 is CASSDRGLREKLFF. The DNA of the CDR3 is TGTGCCAGCAGTGACAGGGGGCTCCGGGAAAAACTGTTTTTT. Looking up the rest from reference TRBV27 and TRBJ1-4 gives the full variable domain: EAQVTQNPRYLITVTGKKLTVTCSQNMNHEYMSWYRQDPGLGLRQIYYSMNVEVTDKGDVPEGYKVSRKEKRNFPLILESPSPNQTSLYFCASSDRGLREKLFFGSGTQLSVL.

This chain joins TRBV7-9 and TRBJ1-2, with TRBD1 matching 12 bases. The CDR3 loop spans 17 amino acids. Germline-derived CDR1 and CDR2 are SEHNR and FQNEAQ (reference sequence). Trimming took 4 bases from V and 1 from J; bases not matched to a gene: 7. In nucleotides, the CDR3 is TGTGCCAGCAGCTGGGGGACAGGGGGCGTTAATAACTATGGCTACACCTTC. This encodes CASSWGTGGVNNYGYTF. The full variable domain, in which reference TRBV7-9 and TRBJ1-2 provide the parts outside the CDR3, is DTGVSQNPRHKITKRGQNVTFRCDPISEHNRLYWYRQTLGQGPEFLTYFQNEAQLEKSRLLSDRFSAERPKGSFSTLEIQRTEQGDSAMYLCASSWGTGGVNNYGYTFGSGTRLTVV.

This clone was observed a handful of times. J is TRBJ1-3 and V is TRBV7-2, with D possibly being TRBD1 (5 bases). V was pared by 7 bases and J by 4 bases, with 14 bases between. This CDR3 is 14 amino acids long. Germline V lookup: CDR1 SGHTA, CDR2 FQGNSA. CDR3 nucleotides: TGTGCCAGCACCTTCGGGGGGACCGGAAACACCATATATTTT. It is translated as CASTFGGTGNTIYF. Using reference TRBV7-2 and TRBJ1-3 for the parts outside the CDR3, the full variable domain is GAGVSQSPSNKVTEKGKDVELRCDPISGHTALYWYRQSLGQGLEFLIYFQGNSAPDKSGLPSDRFSAERTGGSVSTLTIQRTQQEDSAVYLCASTFGGTGNTIYFGEGSWLTVV.

This chain uses TRBV5-1 with TRBJ2-1; no firm D call. There are 15 residues in the CDR3. Germline-derived CDR1 and CDR2 are SGHRS and YFSETQ. V gave up 0 bases and J gave up 2 bases, with 9 bases separating them. The chain's CDR3 is CASSLGLTTYNEQFF. The CDR3 DNA sequence: TGCGCCAGCAGCTTGGGACTTACCACCTACAATGAGCAGTTCTTC.

The V call is TRBV7-8, the J call TRBJ2-5; 7 nucleotides align to TRBD1. The CDR3 covers 15 residues. Germline assignment: CDR1 SGHVS and CDR2 FQNEAQ. J was trimmed by 4 bases and V by 4 bases; bases with no gene match: 9. CDR3 nucleotide sequence: TGTGCCAGCAGCTCCCCAATGGACAGGCGAGAGACCCAGTACTTC. It codes for CASSSPMDRRETQYF.

The V and J genes are TRBV5-5 and TRBJ2-7; unclear D gene. Germline V CDR1 and CDR2: SGHKS, YYEKEE (reference sequence). The germline V and J ends were trimmed by 1 base and 0 bases, with 14 bases remaining between them. The CDR3 contains 16 residues. The CDR3: CASSLTWAESSYEQYF. The CDR3 coding sequence is TGTGCCAGCAGCTTGACGTGGGCAGAGAGCTCCTACGAGCAGTACTTC.

The chain has TRBV27 and TRBJ2-7; possibly TRBD1 for D (6 bases). V was clipped by 5 bases and J by 2 bases, with 16 bases between them. Germline CDR1 reads MNHEY; CDR2 reads SMNVEV (reference sequence). The CDR3 covers 15 residues. The DNA for the CDR3 is TGTGCCAGCAGTCTCTCCCCAGGACAGACCTACGAGCAGTACTTC. Amino acids: CASSLSPGQTYEQYF.

The chain uses TRBV6-5 and TRBJ1-6; 7 nucleotides align to TRBD1. V dropped 6 bases and J dropped 7; count of bases not matched to a gene: 6. The CDR3 is 14 residues long. Germline CDR1 reads MNHEY; CDR2 reads SVGAGI. The DNA for the CDR3 is TGTGCCAGCAGACGACAGGGATCCAATTCACCCCTCCACTTT. The encoded protein is CASRRQGSNSPLHF.

The DNA of the CDR3 is TGTGCCAGCACTACTCAGGGGGCTGGGGCCAACGTCCTGACTTTC. Residues: CASTTQGAGANVLTF. This chain joins TRBV7-2 and TRBJ2-6, with 7 bases identical to TRBD1. CDR1 and CDR2 from the germline V gene are SGHTA and FQGNSA. With V trimmed by 7 bases and J by 2 bases, 5 bases remained unmatched. The CDR3 has 15 residues.

The V call is TRBV18, the J call TRBJ2-5; 10 bases match TRBD2. The CDR3 has 16 amino acids. V shed 10 bases and J 1 base; nucleotides not matched to a gene: 12. Germline lookup yields CDR1 KGHSH and CDR2 LQKENI. CDR3 sequence (DNA): TGTGCCACCAGACCAATAGCGGGAGGCCTCCAAGAGACCCAGTACTTC. Translating gives CATRPIAGGLQETQYF.

The chain recombines TRBV7-2 with TRBJ2-1, with TRBD2 matching 10 bases. This CDR3 spans 17 amino acids. Germline-derived CDR1 and CDR2 are SGHTA and FQGNSA. V was clipped by 3 bases and J by 3 bases; unmatched bases: 8. In DNA form, the CDR3 reads TGTGCCAGCAGCTTGAAGTCTCTAGCGGGAGTCTACAATGAGCAGTTCTTC. Translation gives CASSLKSLAGVYNEQFF. Full variable domain (remainder filled in from reference TRBV7-2 and TRBJ2-1): GAGVSQSPSNKVTEKGKDVELRCDPISGHTALYWYRQSLGQGLEFLIYFQGNSAPDKSGLPSDRFSAERTGGSVSTLTIQRTQQEDSAVYLCASSLKSLAGVYNEQFFGPGTRLTVL.

The chain links TRBV6-6 to TRBJ1-1, with a weak D call TRBD1 (6 bases). The germline V gene encodes CDR1 MNHNY and CDR2 SVGAGI (reference sequence). Trimming removed 4 bases from V and 3 bases from J, with 12 bases in between. This CDR3 spans 14 amino acids. The CDR3 reads CASSSGQLDTEAFF. As DNA, the CDR3 is TGTGCCAGCAGTTCCGGACAGCTGGACACTGAAGCTTTCTTT.

The table lists this clone with a few counts. V usage is TRBV19 and J usage is TRBJ1-3; 7 bases map to TRBD1. The ends lost 5 bases at V and 2 bases at J; junction bases unmatched: 9. The CDR3 is 16 amino acids. CDR1 and CDR2 (germline): LNHDA, SQIVND (reference sequence). CDR3 nucleotide sequence: TGTGCCAGTAGTTGGACAGGCTCAAGGACTGGAAACACCATATATTTT. Translation gives CASSWTGSRTGNTIYF.

The chain couples TRBV2 to TRBJ1-2, with 8 nucleotides matching TRBD1. Looked up from germline, CDR1 is SNHLY and CDR2 is FYNNEI. With V trimmed by 7 bases and J by 3 bases, 4 bases remained unmatched. The CDR3 has 13 residues. The CDR3 nucleotides are TGTGCCAGCACTTTGGACAGGGACTATGGCTACACCTTC. This translates into CASTLDRDYGYTF.

The chain links TRBV2 to TRBJ1-2, with 8 nucleotides matching TRBD1. The CDR3 has 14 residues. V was pared by 8 bases and J by 4 bases, with 9 bases of the junction left unmatched. Germline V gives CDR1 SNHLY, CDR2 FYNNEI. CDR3 DNA sequence: TGTGCCAGCTCTCACCCCGGGACAGGCTATGGCTACACCTTC. Its protein product is CASSHPGTGYGYTF. Using reference TRBV2 and TRBJ1-2 for the parts outside the CDR3, the full variable domain is EPEVTQTPSHQVTQMGQEVILRCVPISNHLYFYWYRQILGQKVEFLVSFYNNEISEKSEIFDDQFSVERPDGSNFTLKIRSTKLEDSAMYFCASSHPGTGYGYTFGSGTRLTVV.

The chain recombines TRBV2 with TRBJ2-5, with a tentative D call TRBD1 (6 bases). The better agreement between TRBJ2-7 and the DNA end casts doubt on the J call. The germline gives CDR1 SNHLY, CDR2 FYNNEI. CDR3 size: 12 residues. CDR3 sequence reads: CASSAQGYEQYF. CDR3 coding DNA: TGTGCCAGCAGTGCACAGGGCTACGAGCAGTACTTC.

The chain employs TRBV30 and TRBJ1-3; no definite D call. Germline V gives CDR1 GTSNPN, CDR2 SVGIG (reference sequence). The CDR3 is made up of 13 amino acids. V lost 1 base and J lost 4, with 8 bases in between. CDR3 loop: CAWSETVGNTIYF. CDR3 coding DNA: TGTGCCTGGAGTGAAACGGTCGGAAACACCATATATTTT.

With regard to this clone: This specimen includes other DNA sequences encoding the same CDR3. CDR3 DNA sequence: TGTGCCAGCAGGGCGTCGGGATCCTCCTACGAGCAGTACTTC. It specifies CASRASGSSYEQYF. The rearrangement links TRBV6-5 to TRBJ2-7, with D possibly matching TRBD2 (5 bases). This CDR3 has 14 residues. CDR1 is MNHEY and CDR2 is SVGAGI in the germline V gene. Trimming stripped 6 bases from V and 0 bases from J, with 12 bases between.

The genes are TRBV2 and TRBJ1-2; TRBD1 might be the D (5 bases). With 7 bases removed from V and 8 bases from J, the gap between germline ends came to 17 bases. CDR3 length: 13 amino acids. Germline V gene sequence: CDR1 SNHLY, CDR2 FYNNEI. The chain's CDR3 is CASKAGSSQGYTF. The DNA of the CDR3 is TGTGCCAGCAAAGCAGGGTCATCGCAGGGCTACACCTTC.

V is TRBV7-6 and J is TRBJ1-1, with D possibly being TRBD1 (5 bases). The germline gives CDR1 SGHVS, CDR2 FNYEAQ. V gave up 1 base and J gave up 3 bases, with 12 bases separating them. This CDR3 contains 15 residues. The CDR3 spells CASSLGSGGDTEAFF. The CDR3 DNA follows: TGTGCCAGCAGCTTAGGTAGCGGGGGAGACACTGAAGCTTTCTTT.

The rearrangement links TRBV5-1 to TRBJ2-1; 12 nucleotides agree with TRBD2. Germline loops: CDR1 SGHRS, CDR2 YFSETQ. The ends lost 6 bases at V and 6 bases at J; junction bases unmatched: 13. This CDR3 comprises 17 residues. The CDR3 nucleotides read TGCGCCAGCACCCAAAATATTCTAGCGGGGGGGTTCAATGAGCAGTTCTTC. Encoded protein: CASTQNILAGGFNEQFF.

CDR3 nucleotide sequence: TGTGCCAGCAGTACACAGGGGTATGGAAACACCATATATTTT. Residues: CASSTQGYGNTIYF. This chain joins TRBV2 and TRBJ1-3; 7 nucleotides match TRBD1. CDR1 and CDR2 from the germline V gene are SNHLY and FYNNEI. CDR3 size: 14 residues. V lost 5 bases to trimming and J lost 3 bases; unmatched junction nucleotides: 4.

The genes are TRBV13 and TRBJ2-3; TRBD2 agrees at 11 bases. Germline V gene sequence: CDR1 PRHDT, CDR2 FYEKMQ (reference sequence). V gave up 4 bases and J gave up 2 bases; unmatched junction bases: 20. The CDR3 spans 21 residues. The CDR3 DNA reads TGTGCCAGCAGCTCAACCAGAGCGGTAGCTAGCGGGAGGTCTTACACAGATACGCAGTATTTT. Its translation is CASSSTRAVASGRSYTDTQYF.

V usage is TRBV7-9 and J usage is TRBJ1-1, with a weak D call TRBD1 (5 bases). Trimming removed 3 bases from V and 4 bases from J, with 12 bases in between. Germline V gene sequence: CDR1 SEHNR, CDR2 FQNEAQ (reference sequence). This CDR3 has 14 residues. CDR3 region: CASSFGLGVTEAFF. The CDR3 bases are TGTGCCAGCAGCTTCGGTCTAGGGGTCACTGAAGCTTTCTTT.